The rows below give T cell receptor beta chains drawn from one sample of a study of T cells in tumors after PD-1 blockade. The repertoire was sequenced with immunoSEQ multiplex PCR; TCRdb's copy has only in-frame clones and lacks some. The table includes roughly 50,000 clones, over 75% detected once. The sequencing used PBMCs, collected before anti-PD-1 treatment. These receptors came from a human donor with basal cell carcinoma. CDR3s include the opening cysteine and the closing phenylalanine or tryptophan. D genes are given only for firm matches. Not every row has a clone size; where given, it reads once, few, many or a size class.

. TRBD2 TRBJ2-5 TRBV7-9 CASSLPGTSGLQETQYF TGTGCCAGCAGCTTACCCGGGACTAGCGGGCTTCAAGAGACCCAGTACTTC
. . TRBJ1-1 TRBV5-6 CASSSGPGTEAFF TGTGCCAGCAGCTCGGGGCCGGGCACTGAAGCTTTCTTT
. . TRBJ2-6 TRBV13 CASSLVGVGANVLTF TGTGCCAGCAGCTTAGTGGGGGTTGGGGCCAACGTCCTGACTTTC
once . TRBJ1-6 TRBV6-2/TRBV6-3 CASSGAVTQNSPLHF TGTGCCAGCAGTGGGGCAGTAACCCAGAATTCACCCCTCCACTTT
. TRBD2 TRBJ2-7 TRBV4-2 CASSQASGTSSYEQYF TGTGCCAGCAGCCAGGCTAGCGGTACTAGCTCCTACGAGCAGTACTTC
. TRBD1 TRBJ1-4 TRBV6-5 CASTQGVYEKLFF TGTGCCAGCACACAGGGGGTATACGAAAAACTGTTTTTT
. . TRBJ2-1 TRBV20-1 CSAREGGVQFF TGCAGTGCTAGAGAGGGAGGAGTGCAGTTCTTC
. . TRBJ1-2 TRBV5-1 CASSLEGNYGYTF TGCGCCAGCAGCTTGGAGGGAAACTATGGCTACACCTTC
. . TRBJ1-1 TRBV5-1 CASSRTQLGGTEAFF TGCGCCAGCAGCAGAACACAATTAGGAGGCACTGAAGCTTTCTTT
. . TRBJ2-5 TRBV21-1 CASSKALWGKGTQETQYF .
. TRBD1 TRBJ1-2 TRBV10-3 CAISVGQGNYGYTF TGTGCCATCAGTGTGGGACAGGGGAACTATGGCTACACCTTC
. TRBD2 TRBJ2-3 TRBV19 CASSMGLAGEPPHTDTQYF TGTGCCAGTAGTATGGGACTAGCGGGGGAGCCACCCCACACAGATACGCAGTATTTT
once . TRBJ2-7 TRBV7-2 CASSRAGSQGYEQYF TGTGCCAGCAGCCGCGCCGGATCCCAAGGCTACGAGCAGTACTTC
. TRBD2 TRBJ2-3 TRBV5-1 CASSWGVLAGGTDTQYF TGCGCCAGCAGCTGGGGAGTTCTAGCGGGGGGCACAGATACGCAGTATTTT
. TRBD1 TRBJ1-6 TRBV19 CASSLRQGENSPLHF TGTGCCAGTAGTCTCCGACAGGGCGAAAATTCACCCCTCCACTTT
once . TRBJ2-1 TRBV5-1 CASSLSGAYNEQFF TGCGCCAGCAGCTTGTCGGGAGCCTACAATGAGCAGTTCTTC
. . TRBJ2-5 TRBV27 CASRDGGSEETQYF TGTGCCAGCAGGGACGGAGGGTCGGAGGAGACCCAGTACTTC
. . TRBJ1-1 TRBV7-8 CASSSLWQTANTEAFF TGTGCCAGCAGCTCGCTATGGCAGACGGCGAACACTGAAGCTTTCTTT
. . TRBJ1-2 TRBV2 CASSEEQNYGYTF TGTGCCAGCAGTGAAGAACAGAACTATGGCTACACCTTC
. . TRBJ1-2 TRBV4-1 CASSTGTGRLGYTF TGCGCCAGCAGCACAGGGACCGGGCGCTTGGGCTACACCTTC
. . TRBJ2-5 TRBV15 CATSRPSGTIQETQYF TGTGCCACCAGCAGACCCTCCGGGACAATACAAGAGACCCAGTACTTC
. . TRBJ1-1 TRBV6-5 CASNLLRGRDPEAFF TGTGCCAGCAACCTCCTGCGGGGGCGCGATCCTGAAGCTTTCTTT
. . TRBJ2-5 TRBV30 CAWKTARGSWAETQYF TGTGCCTGGAAAACCGCCAGGGGTTCGTGGGCAGAGACCCAGTACTTC
. TRBD2 TRBJ2-1 TRBV7-2 CASSFPPQRGNNEQFF TGTGCCAGCAGCTTCCCCCCCCAGCGGGGAAACAATGAGCAGTTCTTC
. . TRBJ1-3 TRBV5-1 CASSSLGITGNTIYF TGCGCCAGCAGCTCCTTAGGGATTACTGGAAACACCATATATTTT
once . TRBJ1-5 TRBV6-5 CASSLQEGRYQPQHF TGTGCCAGCAGTCTTCAGGAGGGTCGGTATCAGCCCCAGCATTTT
. TRBD1 TRBJ1-1 TRBV16 CASSQLRPGQSEAFF TGTGCCAGCAGCCAATTACGTCCGGGACAGTCTGAAGCTTTCTTT
. . TRBJ1-1 TRBV2 CASRNPGPMNTEAFF TGTGCCAGCAGAAACCCGGGGCCTATGAACACTGAAGCTTTCTTT
. . TRBJ2-1 TRBV9 CASSKNNEQFF TGTGCCAGCAGCAAAAACAATGAGCAGTTCTTC
. . TRBJ2-7 TRBV12-3/TRBV12-4 CASSSSYEQYF TGTGCCAGCAGCTCCTCTTACGAGCAGTACTTC
. . TRBJ2-2 TRBV6-5 CASSTDRGAGELFF TGTGCCAGCAGTACGGACAGAGGCGCCGGGGAGCTGTTTTTT
. . TRBJ2-7 TRBV12-3/TRBV12-4 CASSLRRGDEQYF TGTGCCAGCAGTTTAAGGCGTGGGGACGAGCAGTACTTC
. TRBD2 TRBJ2-3 TRBV19 CASKERGGLDTQYF TGTGCCAGTAAAGAGCGGGGGGGCCTAGATACGCAGTATTTT
. . TRBJ2-7 TRBV19 CASSIRGDFTYEQYF TGTGCCAGTAGTATTAGAGGGGATTTCACCTACGAGCAGTACTTC
. TRBD1 TRBJ2-7 TRBV2 CASSEKDRGDYEQYF TGTGCCAGCAGTGAAAAGGACAGGGGGGACTACGAGCAGTACTTC
. . TRBJ2-5 TRBV6-6 CASREGGLTETQYF TGTGCCAGCAGAGAGGGGGGGCTAACAGAGACCCAGTACTTC
. . TRBJ1-4 TRBV24-1 CATSDSGQGFEKLFF TGTGCCACCAGTGATTCGGGGCAGGGTTTCGAAAAACTGTTTTTT
. TRBD1 TRBJ2-7 TRBV7-2 CASSYRDRMSPYEQYF TGTGCCAGCAGCTACCGGGACAGGATGTCTCCTTACGAGCAGTACTTC
. . TRBJ2-7 TRBV28 CASSLGRGPMSYEQYF TGTGCCAGCAGTTTGGGCCGGGGGCCTATGAGCTACGAGCAGTACTTC
. . TRBJ1-3 TRBV5-1 CASRSGAQEPGNTIYF TGCGCCAGCAGATCCGGGGCCCAAGAGCCCGGAAACACCATATATTTT
. . TRBJ1-6 TRBV5-1 CASSLVAVGSPLHF TGCGCCAGCAGCTTGGTGGCAGTTGGTTCACCCCTCCACTTT
. . TRBJ2-2 TRBV21-1 CASSKRLAGGRTGELFF TGTGCCAGCAGCAAAAGACTCGCGGGGGGGCGAACCGGGGAGCTGTTTTTT
. TRBD1 TRBJ2-7 TRBV24-1 CAAGDSSYEQYF TGTGCCGCCGGGGACAGCTCCTACGAGCAGTACTTC